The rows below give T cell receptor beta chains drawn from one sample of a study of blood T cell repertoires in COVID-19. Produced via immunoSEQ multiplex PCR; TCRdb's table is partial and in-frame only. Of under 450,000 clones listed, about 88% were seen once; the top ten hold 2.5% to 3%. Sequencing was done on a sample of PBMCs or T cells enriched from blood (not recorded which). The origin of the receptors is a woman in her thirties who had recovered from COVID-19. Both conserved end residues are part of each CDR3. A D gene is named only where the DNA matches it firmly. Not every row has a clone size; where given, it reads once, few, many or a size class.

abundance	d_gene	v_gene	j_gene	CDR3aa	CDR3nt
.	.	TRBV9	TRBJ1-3	CATSTGPRDTIYF	TGTGCCACCTCAACAGGGCCAAGGGACACCATATATTTT
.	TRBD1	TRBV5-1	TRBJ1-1	CASSLRAGQGNTEAFF	TGCGCCAGCAGCTTAAGAGCGGGACAGGGGAACACTGAAGCTTTCTTT
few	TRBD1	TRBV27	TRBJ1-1	CASSSRTSGGTEAFF	TGTGCCAGCAGTTCGAGGACATCAGGGGGCACTGAAGCTTTCTTT
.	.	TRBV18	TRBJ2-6	CASSPLEAGANVLTF	TGTGCCAGCTCACCACTGGAGGCTGGGGCCAACGTCCTGACTTTC
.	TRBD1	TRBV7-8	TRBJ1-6	CASSFDRGHNSPLHF	TGTGCCAGCAGCTTCGACAGGGGACATAATTCACCCCTCCACTTT
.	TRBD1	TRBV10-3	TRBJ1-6	CAISPGQGGQDSPLHF	TGTGCCATCAGTCCCGGACAGGGAGGGCAGGATTCACCCCTCCACTTT
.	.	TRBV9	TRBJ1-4	CASSTGTWDEKLFF	TGTGCCAGCAGTACCGGGACATGGGATGAAAAACTGTTTTTT
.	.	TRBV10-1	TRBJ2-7	CASSAQGIYEQYF	TGCGCCAGCAGTGCACAGGGAATCTACGAGCAGTACTTC
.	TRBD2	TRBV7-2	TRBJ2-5	CASSLEGGGGRETQYF	TGTGCCAGCAGCTTAGAGGGTGGCGGGGGACGGGAGACCCAGTACTTC
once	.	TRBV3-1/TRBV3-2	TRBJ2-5	CASSQVRLETQYF	TGTGCCAGCAGCCAAGTTCGGTTGGAGACCCAGTACTTC
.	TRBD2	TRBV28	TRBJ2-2	CASKGLADTGELFF	TGTGCCAGCAAGGGGCTAGCGGACACCGGGGAGCTGTTTTTT
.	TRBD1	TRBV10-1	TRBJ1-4	CASSAGQGGKEKLFF	TGCGCCAGCAGTGCAGGACAGGGAGGGAAAGAAAAACTGTTTTTT
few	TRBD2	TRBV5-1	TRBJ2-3	CASSNPSGGRSDTQYF	TGCGCCAGCAGCAACCCTAGCGGGGGCCGCTCTGATACGCAGTATTTT
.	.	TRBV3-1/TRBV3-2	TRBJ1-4	CASSQGTAEKLFF	TGTGCCAGCAGCCAAGGGACAGCCGAAAAACTGTTTTTT
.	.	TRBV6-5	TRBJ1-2	CASSYSAGPNYGYTF	TGTGCCAGCAGTTACTCCGCAGGGCCCAACTATGGCTACACCTTC
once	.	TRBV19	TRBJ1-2	CASSIADSTDYGYTF	TGTGCCAGTAGTATAGCGGACAGCACGGACTATGGCTACACCTTC
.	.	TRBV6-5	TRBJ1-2	CASSYSIPVVGYTF	TGTGCCAGCAGTTACTCGATACCGGTTGTAGGCTACACCTTC
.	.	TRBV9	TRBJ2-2	CASSRRGFERVNTGELFF	TGTGCCAGCTCACGTAGAGGGTTTGAAAGGGTCAACACCGGGGAGCTGTTTTTT
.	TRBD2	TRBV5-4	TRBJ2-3	CASSPGTSGREGDTQYF	TGTGCCAGCAGCCCCGGGACTAGCGGGAGGGAGGGGGATACGCAGTATTTT
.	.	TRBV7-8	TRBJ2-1	CASRRTLDTEQFF	TGTGCCAGCAGGAGAACCCTAGATACTGAGCAGTTCTTC
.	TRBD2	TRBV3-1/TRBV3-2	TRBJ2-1	CASSQDRWAGGRRKTEQFF	TGTGCCAGCAGCCAAGATCGCTGGGCGGGGGGACGCCGTAAAACCGAGCAGTTCTTC
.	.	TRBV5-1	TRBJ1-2	CASSTTVDGYTF	TGCGCCAGCTCAACTACGGTCGATGGCTACACCTTC
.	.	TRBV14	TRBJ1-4	CASSQDGGPEKLFF	TGTGCCAGCAGCCAAGACGGGGGGCCCGAAAAACTGTTTTTT
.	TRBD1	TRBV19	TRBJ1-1	CASKIGLGQKNTEAFF	TGTGCCAGTAAAATAGGCCTGGGACAGAAGAACACTGAAGCTTTCTTT